Below are 27 T cell receptor beta chains sequenced from a single sample in a study of blood T cell repertoires in COVID-19. Profiling relied on immunoSEQ multiplex PCR, and the TCRdb table lists in-frame clones only, not all of them. This table holds a few hundred thousand clones, around 84% found once. Sample: peripheral blood. These receptors all come from a human donor with acute or convalescent COVID-19. The donor label of this sample is uncertain.

CDR3: CATLGGTGELFF. The CDR3 DNA follows: TGTGCCACTCTCGGGGGGACCGGGGAGCTGTTTTTT. The V gene is TRBV28, the J gene TRBJ2-2; 7 bases fit TRBD2. After removal of 10 bases from V and 5 bases from J, the junction contained 4 bases not matched to a gene. The CDR3 has 12 residues. Germline V lookup: CDR1 MDHEN, CDR2 SYDVKM. The full variable domain, in which reference TRBV28 and TRBJ2-2 provide the parts outside the CDR3, is DVKVTQSSRYLVKRTGEKVFLECVQDMDHENMFWYRQDPGLGLRLIYFSYDVKMKEKGDIPEGYSVSREKKERFSLILESASTNQTSMYLCATLGGTGELFFGEGSRLTVL.

The CDR3 spells CASSRGLAEGNEQFF. The DNA for the CDR3 is TGTGCCAGCAGCCGAGGACTAGCTGAGGGCAATGAGCAGTTCTTC. The chain links TRBV6-6 to TRBJ2-1; 8 bases align to TRBD2. Unmatched junction bases numbered 10, after V lost 6 bases and J lost 6 bases. The CDR3 extends over 15 amino acids. Germline assignment: CDR1 MNHNY and CDR2 SVGAGI (reference sequence).

This clone appeared a few times. The chain combines TRBV19 with TRBJ1-3, with D uncertain. Trimming removed 3 bases from V and 1 base from J, with 4 bases in between. CDR1 is LNHDA and CDR2 is SQIVND in the germline V gene (reference sequence). The CDR3 is made up of 13 amino acids. The CDR3 loop is CASSITSGNTIYF. The CDR3 DNA follows: TGTGCCAGTAGTATCACTTCTGGAAACACCATATATTTT.

This chain uses TRBV5-1 with TRBJ2-3; TRBD2 aligns across 8 bases. With 2 bases clipped from V and 6 bases from J, the junction kept 8 bases outside the gene matches. CDR1 is SGHRS, CDR2 YFSETQ, per germline. The length of the CDR3 is 15 residues. As DNA, the CDR3 is TGCGCCAGCAGCTTTGAAGCGGGGGTTCAGGATACGCAGTATTTT. Its protein is CASSFEAGVQDTQYF.

This rearrangement joins TRBV28 to TRBJ1-6, with D unclear. The germline CDR1 and CDR2 sequences are MDHEN and SYDVKM. The CDR3 sequence is 15 residues long. V was clipped by 8 bases and J by 7 bases, with 18 bases between them. CDR3 loop: CASRPQGRGNSPLHF. The CDR3 bases are TGTGCCAGCCGGCCGCAAGGACGGGGAAATTCACCCCTCCACTTT.

The chain recombines TRBV6-5 with TRBJ2-1, with D unresolved. The CDR3 consists of 12 residues. Germline lookup yields CDR1 MNHEY and CDR2 SVGAGI. Trimming took off 7 bases at V and 4 bases at J, with 8 bases between the two ends. CDR3 DNA sequence: TGTGCCAGCACACGGTCATACAATGAGCAGTTCTTC. This translates into CASTRSYNEQFF.

This sequence joins TRBV6-6 and TRBJ2-2; 7 positions match TRBD2. V shed 5 bases and J 6 bases; nucleotides not matched to a gene: 21. The CDR3 is made up of 19 amino acids. The germline CDR1 and CDR2 sequences are MNHNY and SVGAGI (reference sequence). The CDR3 DNA reads TGTGCCAGCAGTCGTTACTACTCTGGGAGCGGGACTGAGCCCGGGGAGCTGTTTTTT. Translation: CASSRYYSGSGTEPGELFF.

CDR3 residues: CASSYPSRNTEAFF. The CDR3 DNA follows: TGTGCCAGCAGCTACCCGTCGAGAAACACTGAAGCTTTCTTT. V usage is TRBV5-6 and J usage is TRBJ1-1, with D hard to call. Trimming stripped 3 bases from V and 2 bases from J, with 11 bases between. The germline V gene has CDR1 SGHDT and CDR2 YYEEEE. CDR3 length equals 14 residues.

This rearrangement joins TRBV7-9 to TRBJ2-7; D gene ambiguous. Germline V lookup: CDR1 SEHNR, CDR2 FQNEAQ (reference sequence). The CDR3 consists of 14 residues. Deletions cut 1 base from V and 6 bases from J, with 13 bases between. The CDR3 loop is CASSLEQNPAEQYF. CDR3 nucleotides: TGTGCCAGCAGCTTAGAACAGAATCCCGCCGAGCAGTACTTC.

V is TRBV5-1 and J is TRBJ2-5, with D possibly TRBD1 on 6 matching bases. The V gene's germline CDR1 is SGHRS and CDR2 YFSETQ. Trimming cost V 0 bases and J 2 bases, with 11 bases left between them. This CDR3 is 15 amino acids long. In DNA, the CDR3 is TGCGCCAGCAGCTTGGGTGGACAGATACAAGAGACCCAGTACTTC. It specifies CASSLGGQIQETQYF.

In regard to this clone: Additional DNA sequences in this sample encode the identical CDR3. The chain employs TRBV6-1 and TRBJ2-7; TRBD1 agrees at 8 bases. Germline V lookup: CDR1 MNHNS, CDR2 SASEGT. V shed 1 base, J shed 3 bases, and the junction held 2 bases outside the gene matches. The CDR3 is made up of 14 amino acids. The CDR3 DNA is TGTGCCAGCAGTGAAGGGACAGGGCGCTACGAGCAGTACTTC. This sequence encodes CASSEGTGRYEQYF.

This sequence joins TRBV29-1 and TRBJ2-1; 8 bases fit TRBD2. The CDR3 length is 14 residues. Losses at the gene ends were 3 bases for V and 7 bases for J; bases not matched to a gene: 8. The germline CDR1 and CDR2 sequences are SQVTM and ANQGSEA. The CDR3 protein is CSVDGAGAWNEQFF. CDR3 DNA: TGCAGCGTTGATGGAGCGGGAGCCTGGAATGAGCAGTTCTTC.

The chain has TRBV4-1 and TRBJ2-1; 8 positions agree with TRBD2. After removal of 6 bases from V and 3 bases from J, the junction contained 13 bases not matched to a gene. The germline V gene encodes CDR1 MGHRA and CDR2 YSYEKL. The CDR3 covers 17 residues. The CDR3 region has the DNA TGCGCCAGCAGTCCACCCACCGGGACTAGGTACTACAATGAGCAGTTCTTC. It specifies CASSPPTGTRYYNEQFF.

V and J are TRBV15 and TRBJ2-7; 12 bases map to TRBD2. V gave up 1 base and J gave up 4 bases; unmatched junction bases: 2. The CDR3 has 15 residues. CDR1 is LNHNV and CDR2 is YYDKDF in the germline V gene (reference sequence). This chain's CDR3 is CATSRGLAGEYEQYF. CDR3 DNA: TGTGCCACCAGCAGAGGACTAGCGGGGGAATACGAGCAGTACTTC.

This chain connects TRBV5-1 to TRBJ1-5, with D tentatively TRBD1 (6 bases). The CDR3 has 15 residues. From germline, CDR1 is SGHRS and CDR2 YFSETQ. V dropped 1 base and J dropped 6 bases, with 14 bases sitting between them. As DNA, the CDR3 is TGCGCCAGCAGCTTGACAGGGTCCCAGGGTCAGCCCCAGCATTTT. It encodes CASSLTGSQGQPQHF.

The chain links TRBV19 to TRBJ2-2, with D possibly TRBD2 on 6 matching bases. The V end was cut by 8 bases, the J end by 6 bases, with 10 bases between. The CDR3 consists of 12 residues. Germline CDR1 LNHDA, CDR2 SQIVND (reference sequence). CDR3 residues: CASGWGAGELFF. The CDR3 coding sequence is TGTGCCAGTGGGTGGGGGGCCGGGGAGCTGTTTTTT.

This clone was detected many times. The chain recombines TRBV15 with TRBJ2-1; 12 bases fit TRBD1. Per germline, CDR1 LNHNV and CDR2 YYDKDF (reference sequence). The CDR3 is made up of 16 amino acids. J gave up 5 bases and V 4 bases, and 6 bases lay outside the gene matches. The chain's CDR3 is CATSTVGTGGNNEQFF. As DNA, the CDR3 is TGTGCCACCAGCACAGTCGGGACAGGGGGCAACAATGAGCAGTTCTTC.

J is TRBJ1-6 and V is TRBV29-1, with D tentatively TRBD1 (5 bases). V dropped 6 bases and J dropped 5 bases, with 14 bases sitting between them. The CDR3 length is 14 residues. Germline lookup yields CDR1 SQVTM and CDR2 ANQGSEA. The CDR3, as DNA: TGCAGCGTCCGGGACTCAGGGAATAATTCACCCCTCCACTTT. This sequence encodes CSVRDSGNNSPLHF.

The V call is TRBV29-1, the J call TRBJ1-1; D is perhaps TRBD1 (5 bases). The CDR3 contains 12 residues. Germline V gives CDR1 SQVTM, CDR2 ANQGSEA. CDR3 residues: CSGLGGNTEAFF. In nucleotides, the CDR3 is TGCAGTGGGTTGGGGGGGAACACTGAAGCTTTCTTT.

The chain recombines TRBV7-9 with TRBJ2-3; the D gene is possibly TRBD2 (7 bases). Germline V gives CDR1 SEHNR, CDR2 FQNEAQ (reference sequence). V was shortened by 2 bases and J by 5 bases, with 14 bases between the two germline ends. The CDR3 loop spans 15 amino acids. CDR3 coding DNA: TGTGCCAGCAGCTTATTGGGGGGGCCGATAGATACGCAGTATTTT. Encoded protein: CASSLLGGPIDTQYF.

This clone showed up just once. The chain combines TRBV2 with TRBJ1-5; D is unresolved. CDR1 and CDR2 from the germline V gene are SNHLY and FYNNEI. V was trimmed by 4 bases and J by 4 bases, leaving 11 bases between them. This CDR3 is 14 amino acids long. The CDR3 DNA follows: TGTGCCAGCAGTGTGAGAAGAGGGAATCAGCCCCAGCATTTT. Translated, it gives CASSVRRGNQPQHF.

The chain combines TRBV13 with TRBJ1-3; 7 bases align to TRBD1. Germline CDR1 PRHDT, CDR2 FYEKMQ (reference sequence). The CDR3 spans 15 residues. With 6 bases clipped from V and 2 bases from J, the junction kept 7 bases outside the gene matches. The CDR3 spells CASSYNRGTGNTIYF. In DNA form, the CDR3 reads TGTGCCAGCAGTTATAACAGGGGAACTGGAAACACCATATATTTT.

CDR3 protein: CAWSHRGRSTGELFF. CDR3 DNA: TGTGCCTGGAGTCATAGGGGGAGAAGCACCGGGGAGCTGTTTTTT. The V gene is TRBV30, the J gene TRBJ2-2; a possible D gene is TRBD1 (6 bases). Between the trimmed V and J ends, which lost 2 bases and 4 bases, there was a span of 14 bases. In germline, CDR1 is GTSNPN, CDR2 SVGIG (reference sequence). The CDR3 sequence is 15 residues long.

Details on this clone: Other DNA variants within this sample encode the same CDR3. The J gene is TRBJ1-3, the V gene TRBV2, with unresolved D. Trimming shortened V by 3 bases and J by 1 base, and 4 bases separated the two germline ends. There are 13 residues in the CDR3. Germline CDR1 reads SNHLY; CDR2 reads FYNNEI. The CDR3 nucleotides read TGTGCCAGCAGTGATCGGTCTGGAAACACCATATATTTT. Residues: CASSDRSGNTIYF.

V is TRBV5-1 and J is TRBJ1-1; possible D gene TRBD1, 5 bases. V was cut by 0 bases and J by 1 base, with 10 bases left in between. CDR3 length: 15 residues. Germline values: CDR1 SGHRS, CDR2 YFSETQ. CDR3 sequence (DNA): TGCGCCAGCAGCTTGGCCCTTAGGGGGAACACTGAAGCTTTCTTT. Translating it yields CASSLALRGNTEAFF. The entire variable domain, with the rest obtained from reference TRBV5-1 and TRBJ1-1, is as follows: KAGVTQTPRYLIKTRGQQVTLSCSPISGHRSVSWYQQTPGQGLQFLFEYFSETQRNKGNFPGRFSGRQFSNSRSEMNVSTLELGDSALYLCASSLALRGNTEAFFGQGTRLTVV.

There are a few counts of this clone. The rearrangement joins TRBV10-3 to TRBJ2-1, with 11 bases aligning to TRBD1. Germline V gene data show CDR1 as ENHRY and CDR2 as SYGVKD. This CDR3 has 14 residues. J was trimmed by 9 bases and V by 0 bases; bases with no gene match: 1. CDR3 residues: CAISESGQGGEQFF. The CDR3 bases are TGTGCCATCAGTGAGTCGGGACAGGGGGGTGAGCAGTTCTTC.

The V gene is TRBV5-1, the J gene TRBJ1-1, with TRBD1 as a possible D gene (5 bases). The CDR3 totals 16 residues. Trimming removed 0 bases from V and 0 bases from J, with 12 bases in between. CDR1 and CDR2 from the germline V gene are SGHRS and YFSETQ. The CDR3 DNA reads as TGCGCCAGCAGCTTGGTAGTCGCCAGGGTGAACACTGAAGCTTTCTTT. Protein product: CASSLVVARVNTEAFF.